The next 13 T cell receptor beta chains were all read from a single sample in a study of T cell repertoires in cytomegalovirus infection. TCRdb used MiXCR to reprocess the reads, holding one entry per CDR3 protein. The sample yields fewer than 550,000 distinct CDR3 sequences, around 27% seen once. The material sequenced was PBMCs. The receptors derive from a human donor in good health (CMV status not recorded). Some clones in this sample may be carry-over from other donors' samples.

This clonotype was detected ten times or more. The V gene is TRBV7-2, the J gene TRBJ2-5; D may be TRBD1 (6 bases). CDR1 is SGHTA and CDR2 is FQGNSA in the germline V gene. The CDR3 covers 14 residues. With 3 bases removed from V and 5 bases from J, the gap between germline ends came to 13 bases. The CDR3 coding sequence is TGTGCCAGCAGCTTCCCTCAGGGGCCCGAGACCCAGTACTTC. Protein sequence: CASSFPQGPETQYF.

In its sample, this clonotype was seen many times. The chain carries TRBV7-2 and TRBJ2-3; 14 bases fit TRBD2. The V segment lost 6 bases and the J segment 4 bases; nucleotides outside the gene matches: 6. Germline V gene lookup returns CDR1 SGHTA and CDR2 FQGNSA. This CDR3 has 16 amino acids. The CDR3 sequence: CASSRGLAGGADTQYF. The CDR3 DNA reads as TGTGCCAGCAGTCGAGGACTAGCGGGAGGTGCAGATACGCAGTATTTT.

This chain connects TRBV28 to TRBJ2-7; no definite D call. The CDR3 runs to 15 residues. Germline V lookup: CDR1 MDHEN, CDR2 SYDVKM. Trimming removed 3 bases at V and 2 bases at J, with 14 bases between. CDR3 sequence (DNA): TGTGCCAGCAGTTTTTCCCGGGTTGGGACCTACGAGCAGTACTTC. It encodes CASSFSRVGTYEQYF.

The chain joins TRBV12-3 or TRBV12-4 to TRBJ2-3; 10 nucleotides align to TRBD2. The CDR3 length is 15 residues. Losses at the gene ends were 7 bases for V and 5 bases for J; bases not matched to a gene: 9. CDR3 sequence: CASTLAGASEDTQYF. The DNA of the CDR3 is TGTGCCAGCACCCTAGCGGGAGCATCCGAAGATACGCAGTATTTT.

The CDR3 loop is CASSGRSRQGRSTGELFF. CDR3 coding DNA: TGTGCCAGCAGTGGTCGGTCCCGACAGGGTCGGAGCACCGGGGAGCTGTTTTTT. The chain combines TRBV2 with TRBJ2-2; 7 bases agree with TRBD1. CDR3 length: 18 residues. V gave up 4 bases and J gave up 4 bases; unmatched junction bases: 15. Germline CDR1 is SNHLY and CDR2 is FYNNEI.

This clonotype was picked up a small number of times. The chain combines TRBV9 with TRBJ1-5; TRBD1 might be the D (6 bases). Germline V CDR1 and CDR2: SGDLS, YYNGEE. The CDR3 contains 15 residues. Trimming removed 3 bases from V and 4 bases from J, with 14 bases in between. CDR3 DNA: TGTGCCAGCAGCGGAGGGGGGGCCCGAAATCAGCCCCAGCATTTT. Encoded protein: CASSGGGARNQPQHF. The whole variable domain, remainder taken from reference TRBV9 and TRBJ1-5, is DSGVTQTPKHLITATGQRVTLRCSPRSGDLSVYWYQQSLDQGLQFLIQYYNGEERAKGNILERFSAQQFPDLHSELNLSSLELGDSALYFCASSGGGARNQPQHFGDGTRLSIL.

The V call is TRBV7-9, the J call TRBJ1-4, with unresolved D. This CDR3 has 13 amino acids. V lost 1 base, J lost 7 bases, and 7 bases lay in between. CDR1 SEHNR and CDR2 FQNEAQ come from the germline V gene (reference sequence). The CDR3 protein is CASSLVSGEKLFF. The CDR3 DNA sequence: TGTGCCAGCAGCTTAGTTTCGGGTGAAAAACTGTTTTTT.

In the case of this clonotype: No conserved phenylalanine or tryptophan is present at the end of the CDR3, so a read error is the likely explanation. The gene calls are TRBV6-5 and TRBJ1-6; possibly TRBD1 for D (5 bases). The ends were cut back, 2 bases at V and 7 bases at J, with 9 bases in the middle. CDR1 and CDR2 (germline): MNHEY, SVGAGI. This CDR3 region has 14 residues. Written as DNA, the CDR3 is TGTGCCAGCAGTTACATGCAGGGCAATTCACCCCTCCACCTT. Residues: CASSYMQGNSPLHL.

V usage is TRBV6-5 and J usage is TRBJ2-5, with 8 positions matching TRBD1. Germline assignment: CDR1 MNHEY and CDR2 SVGAGI. With 5 bases clipped from V and 4 bases from J, the junction kept 9 bases outside the gene matches. The CDR3 is made up of 15 amino acids. CDR3 sequence (DNA): TGTGCCAGCAGTCGCGCGGGGACAGGCCGAGAGACCCAGTACTTC. It encodes CASSRAGTGRETQYF.

This clonotype occurred a few times. The chain uses TRBV6-2 or TRBV6-3 and TRBJ1-1; D not resolved. V lost 6 bases, J lost 5 bases, and 7 bases lay in between. The CDR3 has 11 residues. Germline CDR1 MNHEY, CDR2 SVGEGT. CDR3 protein: CASRRETEAFF. The CDR3 nucleotides read TGTGCCAGCAGGAGAGAGACTGAAGCTTTCTTT.

This clonotype has just a few counts. The V and J genes are TRBV28 and TRBJ1-2, with D possibly matching TRBD1 (6 bases). This CDR3 contains 16 residues. Germline V lookup: CDR1 MDHEN, CDR2 SYDVKM. Deletions cut 3 bases from V and 0 bases from J, with 14 bases between. Here the CDR3 reads CASSFLGALTNYGYTF. The CDR3 DNA follows: TGTGCCAGCAGTTTCTTGGGGGCCCTTACTAACTATGGCTACACCTTC.

The chain couples TRBV7-8 to TRBJ2-2; D perhaps matches TRBD2 (6 bases). Germline V gene lookup returns CDR1 SGHVS and CDR2 FQNEAQ. Trimming removed 1 base from V and 8 bases from J, with 17 bases in between. CDR3 size: 16 residues. CDR3 region: CASSLVPPAGGGELFF. The CDR3, as DNA: TGTGCCAGCAGCTTAGTGCCGCCGGCCGGGGGTGGGGAGCTGTTTTTT.

This rearrangement joins TRBV19 to TRBJ2-1, with 8 bases aligning to TRBD2. The germline V gene has CDR1 LNHDA and CDR2 SQIVND (reference sequence). The V and J ends lost 7 bases and 0 bases, in that order; junction bases with no gene match: 17. The CDR3 loop spans 19 amino acids. CDR3 residues: CASTPVGLAGLSSYNEQFF. The CDR3 bases are TGTGCCAGTACCCCCGTCGGGCTAGCGGGCCTGAGCTCCTACAATGAGCAGTTCTTC.